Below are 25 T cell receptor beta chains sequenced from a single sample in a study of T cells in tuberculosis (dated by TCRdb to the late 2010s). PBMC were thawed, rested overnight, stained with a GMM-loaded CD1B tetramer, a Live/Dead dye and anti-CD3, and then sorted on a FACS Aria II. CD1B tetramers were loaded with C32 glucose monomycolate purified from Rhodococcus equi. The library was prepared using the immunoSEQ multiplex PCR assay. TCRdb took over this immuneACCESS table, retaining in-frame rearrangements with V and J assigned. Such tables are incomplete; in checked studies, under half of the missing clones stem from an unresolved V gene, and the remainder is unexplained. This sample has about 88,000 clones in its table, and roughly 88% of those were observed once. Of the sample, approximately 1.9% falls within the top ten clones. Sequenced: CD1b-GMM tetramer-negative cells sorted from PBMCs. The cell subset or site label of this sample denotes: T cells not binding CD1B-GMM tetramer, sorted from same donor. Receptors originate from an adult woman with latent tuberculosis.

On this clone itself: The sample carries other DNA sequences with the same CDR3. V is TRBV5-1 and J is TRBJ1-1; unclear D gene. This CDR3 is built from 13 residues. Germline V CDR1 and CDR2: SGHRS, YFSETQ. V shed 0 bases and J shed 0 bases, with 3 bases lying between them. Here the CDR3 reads CASSLAVNTEAFF. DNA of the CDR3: TGCGCCAGCAGCTTGGCCGTGAACACTGAAGCTTTCTTT.

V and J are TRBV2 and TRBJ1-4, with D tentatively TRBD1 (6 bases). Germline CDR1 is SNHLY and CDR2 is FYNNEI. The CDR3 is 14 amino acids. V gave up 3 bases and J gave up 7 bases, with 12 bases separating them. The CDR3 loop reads CASSDGGAGEKLFF. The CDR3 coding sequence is TGTGCCAGCAGTGATGGGGGGGCGGGTGAAAAACTGTTTTTT.

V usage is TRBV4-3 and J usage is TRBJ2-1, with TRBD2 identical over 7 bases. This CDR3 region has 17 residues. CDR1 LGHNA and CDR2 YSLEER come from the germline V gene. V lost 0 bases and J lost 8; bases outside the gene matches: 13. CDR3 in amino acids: CASSQDALGGGTDEQFF. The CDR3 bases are TGCGCCAGCAGCCAAGATGCGTTGGGGGGGGGTACCGATGAGCAGTTCTTC.

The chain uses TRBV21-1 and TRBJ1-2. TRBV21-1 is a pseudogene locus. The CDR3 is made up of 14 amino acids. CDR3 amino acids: CASSLGEANYGYTF. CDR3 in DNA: TGTGCCAGCAGCCTCGGGGAGGCTAACTATGGCTACACCTTC.

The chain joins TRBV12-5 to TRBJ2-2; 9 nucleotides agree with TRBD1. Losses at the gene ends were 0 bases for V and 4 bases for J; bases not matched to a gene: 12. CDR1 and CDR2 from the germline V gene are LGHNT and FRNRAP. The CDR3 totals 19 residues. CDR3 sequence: CASGLVRAGQGSVTGELFF. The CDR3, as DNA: TGTGCTAGTGGTTTGGTAAGGGCCGGACAGGGGAGTGTCACCGGGGAGCTGTTTTTT.

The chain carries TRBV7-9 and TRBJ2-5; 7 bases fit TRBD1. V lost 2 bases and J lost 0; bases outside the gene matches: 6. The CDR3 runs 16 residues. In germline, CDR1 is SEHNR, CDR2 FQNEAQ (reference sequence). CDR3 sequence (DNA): TGTGCCAGCAGCTTACGCGCCAGGGGGTACCAAGAGACCCAGTACTTC. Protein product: CASSLRARGYQETQYF. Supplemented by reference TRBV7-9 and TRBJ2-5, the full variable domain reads DTGVSQNPRHKITKRGQNVTFRCDPISEHNRLYWYRQTLGQGPEFLTYFQNEAQLEKSRLLSDRFSAERPKGSFSTLEIQRTEQGDSAMYLCASSLRARGYQETQYFGPGTRLLVL.

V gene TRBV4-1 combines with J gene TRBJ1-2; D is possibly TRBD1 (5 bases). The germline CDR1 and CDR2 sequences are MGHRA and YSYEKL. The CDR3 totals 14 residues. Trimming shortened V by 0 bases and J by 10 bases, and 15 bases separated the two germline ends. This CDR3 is CASSQEPREVDYTF. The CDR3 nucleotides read TGCGCCAGCAGCCAAGAGCCCAGGGAGGTCGACTACACCTTC.

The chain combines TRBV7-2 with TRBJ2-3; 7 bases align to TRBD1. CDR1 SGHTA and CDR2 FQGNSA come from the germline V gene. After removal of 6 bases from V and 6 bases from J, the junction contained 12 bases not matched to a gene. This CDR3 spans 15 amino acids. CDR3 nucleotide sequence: TGTGCCAGCAGTTTCCGGGACAGAGGATGGGATACGCAGTATTTT. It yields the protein CASSFRDRGWDTQYF.

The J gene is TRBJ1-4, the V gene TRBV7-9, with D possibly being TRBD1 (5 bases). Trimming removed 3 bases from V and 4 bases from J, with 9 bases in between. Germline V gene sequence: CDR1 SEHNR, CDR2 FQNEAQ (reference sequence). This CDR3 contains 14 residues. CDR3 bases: TGTGCCAGCAGCTTGGGGGGGGGTAATGAAAAACTGTTTTTT. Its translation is CASSLGGGNEKLFF.

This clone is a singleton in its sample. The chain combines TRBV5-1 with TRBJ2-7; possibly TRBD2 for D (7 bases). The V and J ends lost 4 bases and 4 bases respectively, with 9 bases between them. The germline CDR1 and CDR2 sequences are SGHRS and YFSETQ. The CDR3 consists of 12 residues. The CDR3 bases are TGCGCCAGCAGCCGGGGGGCTTACGAGCAGTACTTC. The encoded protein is CASSRGAYEQYF. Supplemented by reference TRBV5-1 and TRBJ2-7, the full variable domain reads KAGVTQTPRYLIKTRGQQVTLSCSPISGHRSVSWYQQTPGQGLQFLFEYFSETQRNKGNFPGRFSGRQFSNSRSEMNVSTLELGDSALYLCASSRGAYEQYFGPGTRLTVT.

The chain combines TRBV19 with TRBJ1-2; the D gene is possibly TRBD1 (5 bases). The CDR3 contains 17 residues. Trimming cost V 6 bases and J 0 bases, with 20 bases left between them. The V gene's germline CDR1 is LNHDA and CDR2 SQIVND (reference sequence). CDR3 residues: CASSQRQGARPNYGYTF. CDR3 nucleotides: TGTGCCAGTAGCCAACGACAAGGGGCCCGACCTAACTATGGCTACACCTTC.

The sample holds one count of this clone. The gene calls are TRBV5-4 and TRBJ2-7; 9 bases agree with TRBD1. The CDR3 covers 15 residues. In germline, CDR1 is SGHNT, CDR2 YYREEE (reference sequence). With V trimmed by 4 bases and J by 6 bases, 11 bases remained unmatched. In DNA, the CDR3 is TGTGCCAGCAGCCTAGCGCCCGGGACAGGGCCCGAGCAGTACGTC. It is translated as CASSLAPGTGPEQYV.

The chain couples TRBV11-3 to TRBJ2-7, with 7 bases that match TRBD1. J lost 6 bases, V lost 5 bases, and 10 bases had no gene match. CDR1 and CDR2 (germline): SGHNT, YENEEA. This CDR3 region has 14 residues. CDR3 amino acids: CASSPGTATGEQYF. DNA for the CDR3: TGTGCCAGCAGCCCAGGGACAGCGACTGGCGAGCAGTACTTC.

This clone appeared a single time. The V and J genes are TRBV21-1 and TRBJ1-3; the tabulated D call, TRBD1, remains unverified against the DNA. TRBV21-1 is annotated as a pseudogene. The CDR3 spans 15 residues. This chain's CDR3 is CASRGLTGEGNTIYF. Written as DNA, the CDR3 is TGTGCCAGCAGGGGGTTGACAGGGGAAGGAAACACCATATATTTT.

This CDR3 is CSVRGTIGYTF. Here the CDR3 DNA reads TGCAGCGTCAGGGGAACTATAGGCTACACCTTC. V is TRBV29-1 and J is TRBJ1-2, with D possibly matching TRBD1 (6 bases). Germline-derived CDR1 and CDR2 are SQVTM and ANQGSEA. The V end was cut by 6 bases, the J end by 8 bases, with 13 bases between. The CDR3 loop spans 11 amino acids.

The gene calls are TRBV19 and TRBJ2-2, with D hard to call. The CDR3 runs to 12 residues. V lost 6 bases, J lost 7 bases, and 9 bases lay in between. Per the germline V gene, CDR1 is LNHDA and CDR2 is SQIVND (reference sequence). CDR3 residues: CASSHRGGELFF. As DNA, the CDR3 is TGTGCCAGTAGCCATCGAGGCGGGGAGCTGTTTTTT. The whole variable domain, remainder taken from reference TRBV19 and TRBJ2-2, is DGGITQSPKYLFRKEGQNVTLSCEQNLNHDAMYWYRQDPGQGLRLIYYSQIVNDFQKGDIAEGYSVSREKKESFPLTVTSAQKNPTAFYLCASSHRGGELFFGEGSRLTVL.

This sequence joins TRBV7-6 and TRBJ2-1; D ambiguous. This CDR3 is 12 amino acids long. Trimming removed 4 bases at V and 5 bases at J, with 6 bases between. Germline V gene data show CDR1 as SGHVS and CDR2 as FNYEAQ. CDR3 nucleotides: TGTGCCAGCAGCTATGAGGACAATGAGCAGTTCTTC. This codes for CASSYEDNEQFF.

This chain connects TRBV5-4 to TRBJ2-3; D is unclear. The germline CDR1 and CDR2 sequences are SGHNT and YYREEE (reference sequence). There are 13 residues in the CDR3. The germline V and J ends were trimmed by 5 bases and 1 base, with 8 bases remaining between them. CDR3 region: CASRLPRTDTQYF. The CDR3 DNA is TGTGCCAGCAGACTACCCCGCACAGATACGCAGTATTTT.

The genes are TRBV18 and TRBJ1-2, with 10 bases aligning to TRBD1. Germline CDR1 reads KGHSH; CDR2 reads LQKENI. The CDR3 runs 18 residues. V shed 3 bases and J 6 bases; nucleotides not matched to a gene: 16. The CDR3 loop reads CASSPDAGQGFFVDGYTF. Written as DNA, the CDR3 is TGTGCCAGCTCACCTGATGCGGGACAGGGGTTCTTTGTAGATGGCTACACCTTC.

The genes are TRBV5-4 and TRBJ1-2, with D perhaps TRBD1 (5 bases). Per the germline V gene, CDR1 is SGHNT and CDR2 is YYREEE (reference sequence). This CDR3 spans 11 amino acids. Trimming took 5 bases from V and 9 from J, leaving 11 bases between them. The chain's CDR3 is CASSQSGSYTF. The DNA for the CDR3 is TGTGCCAGCAGTCAATCAGGGAGCTACACCTTC.

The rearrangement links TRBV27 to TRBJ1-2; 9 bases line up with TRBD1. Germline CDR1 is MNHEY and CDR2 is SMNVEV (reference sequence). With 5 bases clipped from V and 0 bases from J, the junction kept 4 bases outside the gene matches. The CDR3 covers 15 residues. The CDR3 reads CASSKGQGSNYGYTF. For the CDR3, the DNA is TGTGCCAGCAGTAAGGGACAGGGATCTAACTATGGCTACACCTTC.

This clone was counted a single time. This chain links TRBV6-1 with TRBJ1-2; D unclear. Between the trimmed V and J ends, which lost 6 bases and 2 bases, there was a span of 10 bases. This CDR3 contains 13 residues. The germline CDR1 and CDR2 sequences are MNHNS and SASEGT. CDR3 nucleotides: TGTGCCAGCAGAAACAGACCCAACTATGGCTACACCTTC. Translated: CASRNRPNYGYTF.

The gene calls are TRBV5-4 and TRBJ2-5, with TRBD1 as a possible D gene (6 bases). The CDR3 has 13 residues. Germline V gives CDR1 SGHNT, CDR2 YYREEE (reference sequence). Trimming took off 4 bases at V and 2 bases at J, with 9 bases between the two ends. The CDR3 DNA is TGTGCCAGCAGCCGGACAGTGCAAGAGACCCAGTACTTC. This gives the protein CASSRTVQETQYF.

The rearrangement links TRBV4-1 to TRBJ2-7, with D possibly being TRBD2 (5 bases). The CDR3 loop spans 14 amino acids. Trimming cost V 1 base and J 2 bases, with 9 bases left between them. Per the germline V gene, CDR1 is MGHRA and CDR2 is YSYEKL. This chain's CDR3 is CASSQGGPPYEQYF. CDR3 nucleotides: TGCGCCAGCAGCCAAGGAGGGCCCCCCTACGAGCAGTACTTC.

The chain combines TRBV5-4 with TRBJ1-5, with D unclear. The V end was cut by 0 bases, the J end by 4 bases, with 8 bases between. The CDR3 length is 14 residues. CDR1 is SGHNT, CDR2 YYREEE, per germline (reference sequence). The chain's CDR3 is CASSLEPGNQPQHF. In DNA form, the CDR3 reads TGTGCCAGCAGCTTGGAACCCGGGAATCAGCCCCAGCATTTT.